The 19 T cell receptor beta chains below come from one sample, sequenced in a study of T cells in women clearing cervical HPV infection. Only in-frame clones appear in the TCRdb table, and some are missing; sequencing was by immunoSEQ multiplex PCR. This sample carries under 35,000 clones, with about 16% going to the ten biggest clones. Sequenced material: blood buffy coat. The origin of the receptors is a woman between 18 and 70 years old with a cervical HPV16 infection that either progressed to CIN3+ or cleared (not recorded which).

Comment on this clone: The DNA ends 3 residues before the CDR3 does, and the rest of the CDR3 is filled in from the germline J gene. The rearrangement joins TRBV29-1 to TRBJ2-1; TRBD1 agrees at 10 bases. Germline lookup yields CDR1 SQVTM and CDR2 ANQGSEA. V was pared by 7 bases and J by 6 bases, with 12 bases of the junction left unmatched. The CDR3 has 15 residues. The CDR3 DNA, read in part, is TGCAGCGCCAAGACCCCGGGACAGGGGTTCAATGAG. Protein sequence: CSAKTPGQGFNE. The entire CDR3 sequence reads CSAKTPGQGFNEQFF.

About this clone itself: From the germline J gene comes the end of the CDR3, since the read stops 3 residues before it. This chain connects TRBV10-1 to TRBJ2-7, with 9 bases fitting TRBD1. Trimming took 8 bases from V and 4 from J; bases not matched to a gene: 9. Looked up from germline, CDR1 is WNHNN and CDR2 is SYGVQD (reference sequence). This CDR3 spans 14 amino acids. CDR3 bases read: TGCGCCAGCCCCACCTGGGACAGGGAATACGAG. Translation: CASPTWDREYE. The whole CDR3 protein is CASPTWDREYEQYF.

Comments on this clone: From the germline J gene comes the end of the CDR3, since the read stops 3 residues before it. The chain has TRBV7-2 and TRBJ2-5, with 9 nucleotides matching TRBD2. Looked up from germline, CDR1 is SGHTA and CDR2 is FQGNSA. The ends lost 0 bases at V and 4 bases at J; junction bases unmatched: 6. CDR3 size: 16 residues. The CDR3 spells CASSLAYSGGLETQYF. The sequenced part of the CDR3 DNA is TGTGCCAGCAGCTTAGCCTATAGCGGGGGCTTAGAGACC.

About this clone: Sequencing ends 3 residues short of the CDR3 end; the germline J gene provides the rest. The chain joins TRBV19 to TRBJ2-3, with TRBD2 matching 9 bases. Germline V gene lookup returns CDR1 LNHDA and CDR2 SQIVND (reference sequence). The CDR3 is 16 residues long. V was pared by 2 bases and J by 2 bases, with 5 bases of the junction left unmatched. Partial CDR3 DNA: TGTGCCAGTAGTATACTCACTAGCGGGTTCACAGATACG. It yields the protein CASSILTSGFTDT. The full CDR3 protein is CASSILTSGFTDTQYF.

Details on this clone: Sequencing ends 3 residues short of the CDR3 end; the germline J gene provides the rest. The V call is TRBV7-2, the J call TRBJ2-6; D is ambiguous. The germline V gene has CDR1 SGHTA and CDR2 FQGNSA. Trimming left V 3 bases short and J 0 bases short, with 6 bases between. The CDR3 has 15 residues. The part of the CDR3 DNA that was read is TGTGCCAGCAGCTTTGGCGGCTCTGGGGCCAACGTC. Translation: CASSFGGSGANV. The entire CDR3 reads CASSFGGSGANVLTF. Full variable domain (missing parts from reference TRBV7-2 and TRBJ2-6): GAGVSQSPSNKVTEKGKDVELRCDPISGHTALYWYRQSLGQGLEFLIYFQGNSAPDKSGLPSDRFSAERTGGSVSTLTIQRTQQEDSAVYLCASSFGGSGANVLTFGAGSRLTVL.

A note on this clone: Its ends do not fully match the called genes, so a read error is possible. Sequencing ends 3 residues short of the CDR3 end; the germline J gene provides the rest. The same CDR3 also results from other DNA sequences found in this sample. J is TRBJ1-3 and V is TRBV29-1; possibly TRBD1 for D (5 bases). The CDR3 sequence is 14 residues long. Germline CDR1 SQVTM, CDR2 ANQGSEA. This chain's CDR3 is CSASSGRAGDTIYF. Incomplete CDR3 DNA: TGCAGCGCAAGTAGTGGCAGGGCTGGAGACACA.

The CDR3 is CSARVRRQGGHEQYF. The sequenced CDR3 bases are TGCAGTGCTAGAGTCCGGAGGCAGGGAGGCCACGAG. The chain employs TRBV20-1 and TRBJ2-7; D possibly corresponds to TRBD2 (6 bases). Coverage ceases 3 residues before the CDR3 finishes, and the germline J gene fills in the end. This CDR3 has 15 residues. Germline V gene lookup returns CDR1 DFQATT and CDR2 SNEGSKA (reference sequence). Trimming removed 1 base from V and 5 bases from J, with 18 bases in between.

With respect to this clone: The read stops 3 residues short of the end of the CDR3; the missing end is completed from the germline J gene. V usage is TRBV5-6 and J usage is TRBJ1-6; D might be TRBD1 (5 bases). From germline, CDR1 is SGHDT and CDR2 YYEEEE. The length of the CDR3 is 14 residues. Deletions cut 5 bases from V and 10 bases from J, with 16 bases between. Incomplete CDR3 DNA: TGTGCCAGCAGAAATTATTTCGAGGGGTCACCC. Its protein product is CASRNYFEGSP. The entire CDR3 protein is CASRNYFEGSPLHF.

As concerns this clone: The observed sequence ends 3 residues before the CDR3 terminus, with the missing tail filled in from the germline J gene. This chain connects TRBV19 to TRBJ1-2; the match to TRBD1 covers 8 bases. Germline-derived CDR1 and CDR2 are LNHDA and SQIVND (reference sequence). The CDR3 has 15 amino acids. Trimming removed 5 bases from V and 4 bases from J; junction bases left unmatched: 9. The part of the CDR3 DNA that was read is TGTGCCAGTAGTCCCGGGACAGGCGCCTCCTATGGC. Translation gives CASSPGTGASYG. The CDR3 as a whole reads CASSPGTGASYGYTF.

A note on this clone: The read is 3 residues too short to cover the CDR3 end, so that end is filled in from the germline J gene. The chain joins TRBV6-2 or TRBV6-3 to TRBJ2-1; 10 bases agree with TRBD2. Germline V gene lookup returns CDR1 MNHEY and CDR2 SVGEGT. V lost 6 bases, J lost 9 bases, and 5 bases stayed unmatched. The CDR3 is 13 residues long. The CDR3 DNA, read in part, is TGTGCCAGCAGGGTTAGCGGGGGGCCTGAG. Protein product: CASRVSGGPE. The entire CDR3 reads CASRVSGGPEQFF.

CDR3: CASNRQGAGSPLFF. CDR3 bases read: TGTGCCAGTAATCGACAGGGGGCCGGGTCACCG. The J gene is TRBJ2-2, the V gene TRBV19, with 10 bases matching TRBD1. The read terminates 3 residues ahead of where the CDR3 ends, so the germline J gene completes it. Germline CDR1 reads LNHDA; CDR2 reads SQIVND (reference sequence). The CDR3 consists of 14 residues.

Regarding this clone: The observed sequence ends 3 residues before the CDR3 terminus, with the missing tail filled in from the germline J gene. The chain employs TRBV28 and TRBJ1-2; D remains unclear. V shed 8 bases and J shed 5 bases, with 15 bases lying between them. From germline, CDR1 is MDHEN and CDR2 SYDVKM. There are 13 residues in the CDR3. CDR3 bases read: TGTGCCAGCGCGAATCGGGGTTGGTATGGC. Encoded protein: CASANRGWYG. The full CDR3 is CASANRGWYGYTF.

A remark on this clone: The missing CDR3 end, 3 residues past where the read stops, is filled in from the germline J gene. The genes are TRBV6-1 and TRBJ1-6, with D hard to call. The germline V gene encodes CDR1 MNHNS and CDR2 SASEGT. This CDR3 spans 15 amino acids. V lost 4 bases to trimming and J lost 7 bases, with 14 bases between them. This chain's CDR3 is CASSGASRPNSPLHF. CDR3 DNA, as far as it was read: TGTGCCAGCAGTGGAGCATCGAGGCCAAATTCACCC.

A note on this clone: The CDR3 extends 3 residues past the end of the read, so its final part is completed from the germline J gene. V is TRBV20-1 and J is TRBJ1-2; D is ambiguous. This CDR3 contains 12 residues. Germline CDR1 reads DFQATT; CDR2 reads SNEGSKA (reference sequence). Trimming pared 3 bases from V and 4 bases from J, leaving 9 bases between. CDR3 bases read: TGCAGTGCTAGTGTCGGGTCCTATGGC. This sequence encodes CSASVGSYG. The full CDR3 protein is CSASVGSYGYTF.

With regard to this clone: The DNA ends 3 residues before the CDR3 does, and the rest of the CDR3 is filled in from the germline J gene. The chain employs TRBV19 and TRBJ2-1, with 8 bases lining up with TRBD2. The V gene end was trimmed by 10 bases and the J gene end by 3 bases; junction bases not matched to a gene: 8. Germline assignment: CDR1 LNHDA and CDR2 SQIVND (reference sequence). The CDR3 totals 14 residues. The sequenced part of the CDR3 DNA is TGTGCCATCCTGACTAGCGCCCACTACAATGAG. This encodes CAILTSAHYNE. The CDR3 as a whole reads CAILTSAHYNEQFF. The full variable domain, with the rest looked up from reference TRBV19 and TRBJ2-1, is DGGITQSPKYLFRKEGQNVTLSCEQNLNHDAMYWYRQDPGQGLRLIYYSQIVNDFQKGDIAEGYSVSREKKESFPLTVTSAQKNPTAFYLCAILTSAHYNEQFFGPGTRLTVL.

Incomplete CDR3 DNA: TGCAGCGGCTCTTTCAGGGGGAACACTGAA. Encoded protein: CSGSFRGNTE. The full-length CDR3 reads as CSGSFRGNTEAFF. The rearrangement uses TRBV29-1 and TRBJ1-1; a weak D match, TRBD1 (6 bases). The observed sequence ends 3 residues before the CDR3 terminus, with the missing tail filled in from the germline J gene. Trimming removed 7 bases at V and 1 base at J, with 13 bases between. Germline CDR1 SQVTM, CDR2 ANQGSEA. The CDR3 has 13 amino acids.

This chain's CDR3 is CASNGGSSYNDYTF. CDR3 bases read: TGTGCCAGTAATGGCGGGAGCTCCTACAATGAC. V and J are TRBV19 and TRBJ1-2; the D is unclear. The read stops 3 residues short of the end of the CDR3; the missing end is completed from the germline J gene. CDR3 length equals 14 residues. From germline, CDR1 is LNHDA and CDR2 SQIVND (reference sequence).

Note on this clone: One junction end does not reproduce the germline sequence, and a read error may be involved. The sequence runs out 3 residues before the end of the CDR3; the remainder is reconstructed from the germline J gene. The chain has TRBV4-2 and TRBJ2-5; TRBD2 matches at 8 bases. The germline V gene encodes CDR1 LGHNA and CDR2 YNFKEQ. The CDR3 sequence is 17 residues long. CDR3 DNA, as far as it was read: TGCGCCAGCAGCCTAAACCCCCAGGGGCGGGGGGAAGAGACC. Translating it yields CASSLNPQGRGEET. The full CDR3 protein reads CASSLNPQGRGEETQYF.

With respect to this clone: The read ends 3 residues shy of where the CDR3 ends; the end is completed using the germline J gene. V is TRBV19 and J is TRBJ1-1; D gene uncertain. With 3 bases removed from V and 0 bases from J, the gap between germline ends came to 5 bases. This CDR3 region has 13 residues. The germline CDR1 and CDR2 sequences are LNHDA and SQIVND (reference sequence). CDR3 protein: CASSINMNTEAFF. The DNA read from the CDR3 is TGTGCCAGTAGTATTAATATGAACACTGAA.